Included here is one T cell receptor (beta chain) sequence, with context. Antigen specificity is unknown. V was pared by 11 bases and J by 7 bases, with 5 bases between. The CDR3 extends over 8 amino acids. Germline V CDR1 and CDR2: SGHTA, FQGNSA. The data stem from a study of Graves' ophthalmopathy and Graves' hyperthyroidism. Turning to the study itself: Peripheral blood was collected at initial diagnosis, before any treatment. The study's findings and limits: Sensitivity reached 87.88% and specificity 75% to 82% for a 13-signature model separating ophthalmopathy from stable hyperthyroidism. Also, most clonotypes expanded in the thyroid above 0.001 frequency appeared in blood.

Amplified material comprised TCR beta CDR3 regions derived from RNA transcripts. Following a first-round RT-PCR that used HTBI primers, a second-round multiplex PCR was carried out. TCRdb re-analysed the multiplex PCR reads in MiXCR, keeping a single row per CDR3 protein. The sample has under 250,000 distinct CDR3 sequences; just under 30% are singletons. The receptor's source is a man between 50 and 59 years old with Graves' ophthalmopathy. The chain couples TRBV7-2 to TRBJ2-5; D uncertain. The sample consisted of peripheral blood. DNA of the CDR3: TGTGCCTCTGGGACCCAGTACTTC. It specifies CASGTQYF.